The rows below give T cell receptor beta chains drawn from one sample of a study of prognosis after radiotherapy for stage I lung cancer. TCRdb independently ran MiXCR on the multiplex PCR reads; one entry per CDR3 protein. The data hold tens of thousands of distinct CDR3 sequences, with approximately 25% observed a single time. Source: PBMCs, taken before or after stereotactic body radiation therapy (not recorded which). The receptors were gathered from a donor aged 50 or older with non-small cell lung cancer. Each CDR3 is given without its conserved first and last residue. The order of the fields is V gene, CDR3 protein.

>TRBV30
EWSRGQGGEDT
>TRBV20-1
SAPYTGNDGYT
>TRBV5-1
ASSLTGMGSYEQY
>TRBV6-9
ASSYFGRGTEAF
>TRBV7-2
ASSPGTGSGNTIY
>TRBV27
ASSLMGGAETQY
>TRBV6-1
AITRKPGTVSNTGELF
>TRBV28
ASSLPGLANTGELF
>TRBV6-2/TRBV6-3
ASSETVRVGTEAF
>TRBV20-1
SARGTGENYGYT
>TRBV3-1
ASSQGSYSNQPQH
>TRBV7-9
ASSLHGITDTQY
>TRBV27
ASSFSGIDTEAF
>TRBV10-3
AISESSSNEQY
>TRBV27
ASSLSVAGYGYT
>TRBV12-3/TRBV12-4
ASSTGQGLREKLF
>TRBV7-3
ASSLLGGRSPLH
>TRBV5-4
ASSLQGQNTEAF
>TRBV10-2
ASSESGGGGQY
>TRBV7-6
ASSLTPRNSRANKETQY
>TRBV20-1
SVIGGVNTEAF
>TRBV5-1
ASTPGGSSPGSNVLT
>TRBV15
ATSPGGRDNQPQH
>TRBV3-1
ASSQGKGANYGYT
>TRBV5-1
ASSPWPGQDIATNEKLF
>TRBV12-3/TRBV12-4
ASRLTGATNEKLF
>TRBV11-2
ASRQIRTVYNEQF
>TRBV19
ASSTPGETGELF
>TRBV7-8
ASSLGGTGEQY
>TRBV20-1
SARRGGLAGGSYEQY
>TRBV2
ASAYRTTGDYGYT
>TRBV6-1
ASSEVSGTGETQY
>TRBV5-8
ASTLTGDLETQY